These 18 T cell receptor beta chains came from one sample sequenced in a study of blood T cells in healthy people across ages. Then a second PCR, running roughly 7 to 11 cycles, was carried out with a sample-barcoded 5' primer and a J-beta primer mix. Using its own MiXCR run on the 5' RACE reads, TCRdb lists one record per CDR3 protein. The data show some 900,000 distinct CDR3 sequences, 25% to 30% seen once. Sequencing was done on a sample of blood. These receptors originate from a woman older than 75 in good health.

At least ten counts were recorded for this clonotype. The genes are TRBV10-3 and TRBJ2-3; D may be TRBD1 (5 bases). Trimming removed 2 bases from V and 0 bases from J, with 6 bases in between. CDR3 size: 14 residues. CDR1 ENHRY and CDR2 SYGVKD come from the germline V gene. The CDR3 loop is CAISEQGSTDTQYF. The DNA of the CDR3 is TGTGCCATCAGTGAGCAGGGAAGCACAGATACGCAGTATTTT.

This chain joins TRBV27 and TRBJ1-2; 7 bases map to TRBD1. Germline trimming cut 6 bases from V and 5 bases from J; bases unmatched to any gene: 3. CDR1 and CDR2 from the germline V gene are MNHEY and SMNVEV (reference sequence). The CDR3 extends over 12 amino acids. The CDR3 spells CASRSTGYGYTF. Written as DNA, the CDR3 is TGTGCCAGCAGATCGACAGGGTATGGCTACACCTTC.

V is TRBV4-3 and J is TRBJ1-4, with 7 nucleotides matching TRBD1. The germline V gene has CDR1 LGHNA and CDR2 YSLEER. The CDR3 length is 17 residues. V trimming: 4 bases; J trimming: 2 bases; junction bases outside the gene matches: 10. CDR3 sequence reads: CASSPRAEGATNEKLFF. CDR3 DNA: TGCGCCAGCAGCCCCCGTGCGGAGGGGGCGACTAATGAAAAACTGTTTTTT.

This clonotype occurred a few times. The V gene is TRBV4-1, the J gene TRBJ1-1; TRBD1 aligns across 7 bases. This CDR3 spans 15 amino acids. Germline V gene sequence: CDR1 MGHRA, CDR2 YSYEKL. Trimming removed 1 base from V and 5 bases from J; junction bases left unmatched: 7. CDR3 loop: CASSQVRGLGTEAFF. The CDR3, as DNA: TGCGCCAGCAGCCAAGTAAGGGGGCTGGGAACTGAAGCTTTCTTT.

A word on this clonotype: Sequence at one end of the junction differs from germline and may be a read error. The chain has TRBV28 and TRBJ2-1; maybe TRBD2 (5 bases). TRBJ2-7 explains the end of the DNA better; the J call may be wrong. Germline V lookup: CDR1 MDHEN, CDR2 SYDVKM. The CDR3 is made up of 16 amino acids. The CDR3 coding sequence is TGTGCCAGTAGTTTATGGGCCCCGGGGAGAGCCTACGAGCAGTACTTC. This encodes CASSLWAPGRAYEQYF.

This clonotype was recorded many times. The chain recombines TRBV4-1 with TRBJ1-6, with unresolved D. Germline CDR1 is MGHRA and CDR2 is YSYEKL. Deletions cut 4 bases from V and 8 bases from J, with 9 bases between. This CDR3 is built from 13 residues. As DNA, the CDR3 is TGCGCCAGCAGCCGGGAGGTAGATTCACCCCTCCACTTT. Its protein product is CASSREVDSPLHF.

V is TRBV28 and J is TRBJ2-1; tentatively, D is TRBD1 or TRBD2 (5 bases each). Germline CDR1 reads MDHEN; CDR2 reads SYDVKM. The CDR3 has 14 amino acids. With 1 base removed from V and 7 bases from J, the gap between germline ends came to 11 bases. In DNA form, the CDR3 reads TGTGCCAGCAGTTTATACGGATGGGGGAATGAGCAGTTCTTC. Its translation: CASSLYGWGNEQFF.

The chain couples TRBV10-2 to TRBJ2-2, with 8 bases aligning to TRBD2. V was pared by 4 bases and J by 7 bases, with 5 bases of the junction left unmatched. The CDR3 spans 14 residues. Germline V gene lookup returns CDR1 WSHSY and CDR2 SAAADI. CDR3 nucleotides: TGCGCCAGCAGTGGGAGCGGGGGAGGCGGGGAGCTGTTTTTT. Amino acids: CASSGSGGGGELFF.

This clonotype was seen repeatedly, ten times or more. This chain links TRBV11-1 with TRBJ2-1, with 13 bases that match TRBD2. Unmatched junction bases numbered 9, after V lost 5 bases and J lost 5 bases. The CDR3 sequence is 17 residues long. Germline CDR1 SGHAT, CDR2 FQDESV (reference sequence). The CDR3 sequence: CASSRYKTSGGNNEQFF. CDR3 nucleotides: TGTGCCAGCAGCCGATATAAGACTAGCGGGGGGAACAATGAGCAGTTCTTC.

The chain is built from TRBV20-1 and TRBJ2-5; TRBD1 aligns across 9 bases. Germline CDR1 is DFQATT and CDR2 is SNEGSKA (reference sequence). The CDR3 is 15 residues long. The V segment lost 6 bases and the J segment 11 bases; nucleotides outside the gene matches: 19. CDR3 loop: CSARPPGTGFKEQYF. CDR3 coding DNA: TGCAGTGCGCGGCCCCCCGGGACAGGGTTTAAAGAGCAGTACTTC.

This clonotype was counted many times. The chain is built from TRBV24-1 and TRBJ2-1, with D perhaps TRBD1 or TRBD2 (5 bases each). CDR1 and CDR2 (germline): KGHDR, SFDVKD. There are 13 residues in the CDR3. Trimming shortened V by 5 bases and J by 8 bases, and 12 bases separated the two germline ends. CDR3 loop: CATSGGSRDEQFF. The CDR3 nucleotides read TGTGCCACCAGTGGGGGGTCACGCGATGAGCAGTTCTTC.

Remarks on this clonotype: A much bigger clone sits one base away, suggesting this may be a read error. The chain joins TRBV4-3 to TRBJ2-1; D is perhaps TRBD1 (5 bases). The CDR3 extends over 15 amino acids. Germline CDR1 reads LGHNA; CDR2 reads YSLEER. The CDR3 coding sequence is TGCGCCAGCAGCCAAGATTGGGGCTCCTACAGTGAGCAGTTCTTC. Protein: CASSQDWGSYSEQFF.

A note on this clonotype: A read error may account for a junction end that differs from germline. The V call is TRBV3-1, the J call TRBJ1-2, with TRBD1 as a possible D gene (6 bases). The CDR3 covers 16 residues. In germline, CDR1 is LGHDT, CDR2 YNNKEL (reference sequence). The CDR3 loop is CASSQTYWGLDYGYIF. CDR3 nucleotides: TGTGCCAGCAGCCAGACCTACTGGGGGCTCGACTATGGCTACATCTTC. The full variable domain, with the rest looked up from reference TRBV3-1 and TRBJ1-2, is DTAVSQTPKYLVTQMGNDKSIKCEQNLGHDTMYWYKQDSKKFLKIMFSYNNKELIINETVPNRFSPKSPDKAHLNLHINSLELGDSAVYFCASSQTYWGLDYGYIFGSGTRLTVV.

The V call is TRBV3-1, the J call TRBJ1-5; D call uncertain. V lost 4 bases to trimming and J lost 2 bases, with 12 bases between them. Germline lookup yields CDR1 LGHDT and CDR2 YNNKEL (reference sequence). This CDR3 has 15 amino acids. The CDR3 DNA reads as TGTGCCAGCAGCCCAGCGGTGGCGGGCAATCAGCCCCAGCATTTT. Its protein product is CASSPAVAGNQPQHF.

The V call is TRBV7-2, the J call TRBJ2-5, with D unresolved. Germline V gene data show CDR1 as SGHTA and CDR2 as FQGNSA. V lost 0 bases and J lost 11, with 19 bases in between. The CDR3 is 15 amino acids. The DNA for the CDR3 is TGTGCCAGCAGCTTAGCGGCACCCCGAAACAATGAGCAGTACTTC. Translation: CASSLAAPRNNEQYF.

The genes are TRBV20-1 and TRBJ2-3; 9 nucleotides agree with TRBD2. CDR3 length: 15 residues. V dropped 7 bases and J dropped 1; count of bases not matched to a gene: 9. The germline V gene has CDR1 DFQATT and CDR2 SNEGSKA (reference sequence). Here the CDR3 reads CSGDAGGMGTDTQYF. CDR3 DNA sequence: TGCAGTGGCGATGCGGGGGGGATGGGCACAGATACGCAGTATTTT.

This clonotype was counted between two and nine times. This chain connects TRBV20-1 to TRBJ1-2, with D tentatively TRBD1 (6 bases). CDR3 size: 12 residues. V dropped 3 bases and J dropped 4 bases, with 9 bases sitting between them. CDR1 is DFQATT and CDR2 is SNEGSKA in the germline V gene (reference sequence). CDR3 sequence reads: CSASTGLYGYTF. CDR3 in DNA: TGCAGTGCTAGTACAGGGCTCTATGGCTACACCTTC.

This clonotype showed up just a few times. This rearrangement joins TRBV6-5 to TRBJ2-6; D is unresolved. The germline V gene has CDR1 MNHEY and CDR2 SVGAGI. The CDR3 covers 18 residues. V was pared by 0 bases and J by 0 bases, with 12 bases between. This CDR3 is CASSYSHSMTSGANVLTF. The CDR3 nucleotides read TGTGCCAGCAGTTACTCGCACTCGATGACCTCTGGGGCCAACGTCCTGACTTTC.